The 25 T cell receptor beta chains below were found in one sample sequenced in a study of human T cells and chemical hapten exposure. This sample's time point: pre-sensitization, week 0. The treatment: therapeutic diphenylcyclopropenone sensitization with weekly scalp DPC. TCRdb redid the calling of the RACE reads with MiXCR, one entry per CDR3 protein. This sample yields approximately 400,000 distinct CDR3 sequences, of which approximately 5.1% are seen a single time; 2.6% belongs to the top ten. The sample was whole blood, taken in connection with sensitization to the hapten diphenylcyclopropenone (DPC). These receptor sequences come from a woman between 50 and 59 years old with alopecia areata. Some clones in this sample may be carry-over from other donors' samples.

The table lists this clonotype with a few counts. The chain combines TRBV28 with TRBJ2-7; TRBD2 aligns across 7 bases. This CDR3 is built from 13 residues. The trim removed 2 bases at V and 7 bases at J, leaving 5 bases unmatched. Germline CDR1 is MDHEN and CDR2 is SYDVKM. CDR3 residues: CASSLAGLEEQYF. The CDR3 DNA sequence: TGTGCCAGCAGTTTAGCCGGACTAGAAGAGCAGTACTTC.

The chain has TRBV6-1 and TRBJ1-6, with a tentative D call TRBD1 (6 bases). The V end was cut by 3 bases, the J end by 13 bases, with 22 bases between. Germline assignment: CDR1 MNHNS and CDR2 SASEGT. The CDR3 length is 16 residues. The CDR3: CASSDRAVAGDGPLHF. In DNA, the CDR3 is TGTGCCAGCAGTGATCGCGCTGTGGCAGGGGATGGGCCCCTCCACTTT.

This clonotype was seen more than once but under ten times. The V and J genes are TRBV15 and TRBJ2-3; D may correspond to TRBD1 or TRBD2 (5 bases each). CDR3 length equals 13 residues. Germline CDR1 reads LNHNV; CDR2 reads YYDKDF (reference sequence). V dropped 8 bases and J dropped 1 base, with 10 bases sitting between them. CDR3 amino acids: CATGGYGTDTQYF. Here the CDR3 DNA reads TGTGCCACCGGGGGATACGGCACAGATACGCAGTATTTT.

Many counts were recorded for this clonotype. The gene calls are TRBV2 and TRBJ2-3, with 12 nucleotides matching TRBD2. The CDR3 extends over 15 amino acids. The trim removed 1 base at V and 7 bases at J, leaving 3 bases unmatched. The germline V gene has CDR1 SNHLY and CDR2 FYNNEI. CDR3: CASSEGGLAGYTQYF. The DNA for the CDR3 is TGTGCCAGCAGTGAAGGTGGACTAGCGGGGTATACGCAGTATTTT.

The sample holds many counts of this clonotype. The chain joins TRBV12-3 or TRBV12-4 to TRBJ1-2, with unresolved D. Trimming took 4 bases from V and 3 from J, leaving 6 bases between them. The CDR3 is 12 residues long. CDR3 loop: CASSSGHYGYTF. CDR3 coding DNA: TGTGCCAGCAGTTCCGGGCACTATGGCTACACCTTC.

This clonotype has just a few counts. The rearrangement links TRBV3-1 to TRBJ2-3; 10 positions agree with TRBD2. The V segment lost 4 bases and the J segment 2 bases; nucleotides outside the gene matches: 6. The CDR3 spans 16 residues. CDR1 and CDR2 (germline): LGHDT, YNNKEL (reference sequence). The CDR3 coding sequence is TGTGCCAGCAGCCCCCAGCGGGGGGGCTACACAGATACGCAGTATTTT. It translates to CASSPQRGGYTDTQYF.

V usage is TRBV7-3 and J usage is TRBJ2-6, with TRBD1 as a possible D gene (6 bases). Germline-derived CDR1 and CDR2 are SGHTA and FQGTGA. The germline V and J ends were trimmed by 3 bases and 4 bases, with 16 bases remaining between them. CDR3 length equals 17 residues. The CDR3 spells CASSFWGRISGANVLTF. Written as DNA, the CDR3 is TGTGCCAGCAGCTTTTGGGGGCGAATATCAGGGGCCAACGTCCTGACTTTC.

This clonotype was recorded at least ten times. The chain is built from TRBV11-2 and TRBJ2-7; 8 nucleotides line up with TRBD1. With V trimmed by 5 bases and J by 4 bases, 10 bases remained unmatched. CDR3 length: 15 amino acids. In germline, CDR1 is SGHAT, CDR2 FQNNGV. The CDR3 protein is CASSTPRTGWYEQYF. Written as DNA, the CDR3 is TGTGCCAGCAGCACCCCCCGGACAGGGTGGTACGAGCAGTACTTC.

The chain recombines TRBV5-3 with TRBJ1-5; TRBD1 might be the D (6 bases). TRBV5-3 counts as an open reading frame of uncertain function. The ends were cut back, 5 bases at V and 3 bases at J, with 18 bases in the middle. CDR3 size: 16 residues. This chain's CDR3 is CARSTRNRDHNQPQHF. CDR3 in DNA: TGTGCCAGAAGTACCCGAAACAGGGATCACAATCAGCCCCAGCATTTT.

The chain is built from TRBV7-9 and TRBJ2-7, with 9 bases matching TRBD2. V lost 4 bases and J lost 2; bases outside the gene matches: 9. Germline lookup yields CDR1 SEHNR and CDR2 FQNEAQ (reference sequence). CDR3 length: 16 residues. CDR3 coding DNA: TGTGCCAGCAGCTCAGGCGGGAGGGCTGCACCCTACGAGCAGTACTTC. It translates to CASSSGGRAAPYEQYF.

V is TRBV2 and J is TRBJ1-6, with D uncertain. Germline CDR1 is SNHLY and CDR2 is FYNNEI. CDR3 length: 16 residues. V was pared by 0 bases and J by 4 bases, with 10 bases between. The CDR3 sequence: CASSEALPAYNSPLHF. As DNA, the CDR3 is TGTGCCAGCAGTGAAGCGCTTCCAGCATATAATTCACCCCTCCACTTT.

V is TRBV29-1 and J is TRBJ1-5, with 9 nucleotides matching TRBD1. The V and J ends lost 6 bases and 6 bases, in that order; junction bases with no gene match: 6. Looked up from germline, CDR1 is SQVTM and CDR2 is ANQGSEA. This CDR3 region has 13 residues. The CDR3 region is CSVATGGFQPQHF. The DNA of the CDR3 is TGCAGCGTCGCAACAGGGGGCTTTCAGCCCCAGCATTTT.

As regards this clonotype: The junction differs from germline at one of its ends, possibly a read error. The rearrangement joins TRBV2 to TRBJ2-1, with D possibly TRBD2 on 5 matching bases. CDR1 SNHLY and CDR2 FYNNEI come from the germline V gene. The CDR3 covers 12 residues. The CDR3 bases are TGTGCCAGCAGTAACGACTACGATGAGCAGTTCTTC. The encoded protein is CASSNDYDEQFF.

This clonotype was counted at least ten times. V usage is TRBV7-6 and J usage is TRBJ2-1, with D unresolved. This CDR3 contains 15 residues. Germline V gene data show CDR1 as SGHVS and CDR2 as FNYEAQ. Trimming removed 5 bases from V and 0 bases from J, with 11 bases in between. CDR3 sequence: CASSHHLSSYNEQFF. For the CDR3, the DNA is TGTGCCAGCAGCCACCACTTGAGCTCCTACAATGAGCAGTTCTTC.

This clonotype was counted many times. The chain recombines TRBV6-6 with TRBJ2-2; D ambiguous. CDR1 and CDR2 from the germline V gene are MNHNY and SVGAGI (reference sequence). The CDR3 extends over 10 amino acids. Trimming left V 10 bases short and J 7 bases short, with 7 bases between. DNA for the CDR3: TGTGCCACCGGAGTCGGGGAGCTGTTTTTT. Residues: CATGVGELFF.

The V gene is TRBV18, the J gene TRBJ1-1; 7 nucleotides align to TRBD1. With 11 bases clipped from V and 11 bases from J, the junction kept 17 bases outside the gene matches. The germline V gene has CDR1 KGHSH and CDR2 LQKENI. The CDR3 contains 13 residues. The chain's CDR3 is CACWSLERGPAFF. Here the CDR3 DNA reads TGTGCCTGTTGGTCCTTGGAGAGGGGGCCGGCTTTCTTT.

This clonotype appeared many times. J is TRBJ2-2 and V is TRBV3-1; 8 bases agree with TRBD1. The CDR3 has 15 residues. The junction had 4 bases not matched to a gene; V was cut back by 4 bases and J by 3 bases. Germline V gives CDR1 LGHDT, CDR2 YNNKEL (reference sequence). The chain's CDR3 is CASSLQGADTGELFF. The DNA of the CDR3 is TGTGCCAGCAGCCTTCAGGGGGCGGACACCGGGGAGCTGTTTTTT.

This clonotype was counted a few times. The CDR3 bases are TGTGCCTGGAGTGTAGGACAAGTCTATGGCTACACCTTC. Its protein product is CAWSVGQVYGYTF. The V and J genes are TRBV30 and TRBJ1-2; D possibly corresponds to TRBD1 (5 bases). The CDR3 sequence is 13 residues long. Trimming removed 0 bases at V and 4 bases at J, with 9 bases between. The germline CDR1 and CDR2 sequences are GTSNPN and SVGIG (reference sequence).

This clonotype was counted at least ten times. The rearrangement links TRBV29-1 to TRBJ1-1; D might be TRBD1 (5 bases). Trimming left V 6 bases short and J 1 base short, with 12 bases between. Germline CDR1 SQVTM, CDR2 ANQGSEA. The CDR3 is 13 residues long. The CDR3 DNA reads TGCAGCGTATCCAATCAGGGGAACACTGAAGCTTTCTTT. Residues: CSVSNQGNTEAFF.

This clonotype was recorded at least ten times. As DNA, the CDR3 is TGTGCCAGCAGCCCACGGGACTACCTCTACGAGCAGTACTTC. Translation gives CASSPRDYLYEQYF. The chain is built from TRBV4-2 and TRBJ2-7; 7 bases line up with TRBD2. Per the germline V gene, CDR1 is LGHNA and CDR2 is YNFKEQ. CDR3 length equals 14 residues. V shed 4 bases, J shed 3 bases, and the junction held 6 bases outside the gene matches.

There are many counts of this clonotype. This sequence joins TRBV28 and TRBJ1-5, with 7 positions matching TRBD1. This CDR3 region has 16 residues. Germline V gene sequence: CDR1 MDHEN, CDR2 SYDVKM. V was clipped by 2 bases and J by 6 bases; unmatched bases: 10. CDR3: CASSLRAGGFGQPQHF. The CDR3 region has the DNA TGTGCCAGCAGTTTAAGAGCAGGGGGTTTCGGTCAGCCCCAGCATTTT.

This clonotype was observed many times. The CDR3 region has the DNA TGTGCCAGCAGCTTTGGTGGAGCGGATCAAGAGACCCAGTACTTC. This gives the protein CASSFGGADQETQYF. This sequence joins TRBV5-6 and TRBJ2-5; tentatively, D is TRBD2 (5 bases). The CDR3 extends over 15 amino acids. V lost 2 bases and J 2 bases, leaving 13 bases between the germline ends. CDR1 is SGHDT and CDR2 is YYEEEE in the germline V gene.

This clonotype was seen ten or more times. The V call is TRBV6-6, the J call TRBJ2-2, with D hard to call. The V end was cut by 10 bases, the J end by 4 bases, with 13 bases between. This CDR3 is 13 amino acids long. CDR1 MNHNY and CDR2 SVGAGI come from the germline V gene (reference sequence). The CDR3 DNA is TGTGCCATCCGTGGTCATAGCACCGGGGAGCTGTTTTTT. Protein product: CAIRGHSTGELFF.

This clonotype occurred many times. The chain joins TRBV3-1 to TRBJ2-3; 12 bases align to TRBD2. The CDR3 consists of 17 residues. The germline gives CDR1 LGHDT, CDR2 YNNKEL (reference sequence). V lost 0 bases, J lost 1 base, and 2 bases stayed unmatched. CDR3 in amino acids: CASSQEGLAGRTDTQYF. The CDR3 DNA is TGTGCCAGCAGCCAAGAAGGACTAGCGGGACGCACAGATACGCAGTATTTT.

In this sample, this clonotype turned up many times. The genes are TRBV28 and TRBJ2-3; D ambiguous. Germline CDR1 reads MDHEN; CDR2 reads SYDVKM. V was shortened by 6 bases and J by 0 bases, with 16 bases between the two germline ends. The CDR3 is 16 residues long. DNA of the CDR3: TGTGCCAGCAGCGGCAACCTAGACTTTAGCACAGATACGCAGTATTTT. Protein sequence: CASSGNLDFSTDTQYF.